This TCR beta chain appears in the sequencing data of a study of T-cell reconstitution after alpha-beta-depleted transplantation in children. The CDR3 runs 13 residues. V gave up 6 bases and J gave up 11 bases; unmatched junction bases: 15. Germline values: CDR1 SQVTM, CDR2 ANQGSEA. The authors prepared the TCRbeta library with unique molecular identifiers. TCRdb re-derived calls from the PCR reads in MiXCR, one entry per CDR3 protein. The sample lists 500,000 to 600,000 distinct CDR3 sequences; approximately 32% were seen once. There are a few counts of this clonotype. Sequencing was performed on PBMCs from the stem cell graft donor, taken from the stem cell graft. The rearrangement links TRBV29-1 to TRBJ1-1; 7 bases are shared with TRBD1. The receptor was isolated from a human donor who donated a stem cell graft to a child with aplastic anemia. CDR3 loop: CSVAAGTVSDAFF. CDR3 nucleotide sequence: TGCAGCGTGGCCGCCGGGACAGTAAGTGATGCTTTCTTT.